This TCR beta chain stems from a study of cytomegalovirus exposure and HLA in healthy donors. It was with 60 Vbeta and 13 Jbeta primers that the PCR ran. Here immunoSEQ multiplex PCR was the method, and the copy in TCRdb shows in-frame clones only, minus some. In the table there are around 100,000 clones, 65% to 80% of which are singletons. Sequenced input: PBMCs. The sequence derives from a female donor in good health and CMV-seropositive.

The CDR3 reads CARQMRGEFTGELFF. For the CDR3, the DNA is TGTGCCAGGCAGATGCGGGGGGAGTTCACCGGGGAGCTGTTTTTT. The chain has TRBV2 and TRBJ2-2; TRBD2 matches at 8 bases. Trimming took 9 bases from V and 4 from J; bases not matched to a gene: 10. Germline assignment: CDR1 SNHLY and CDR2 FYNNEI. The CDR3 has 15 residues.